This T cell receptor beta chain was sequenced for a study of OX40 agonist ivuxolimab in advanced cancers. There are 13 residues in the CDR3. CDR1 SEHNR and CDR2 FQNEAQ come from the germline V gene (reference sequence). The germline V and J ends were trimmed by 4 bases and 7 bases, with 11 bases remaining between them. The assay was immunoSEQ multiplex PCR, and TCRdb's table has in-frame clones only and misses some. The sample has about 78,000 clones, almost 95% seen once. The origin of this receptor is an adult with an advanced solid tumor such as melanoma, head and neck, liver or kidney cancer. Sequenced material: CD4+ or CD8+ T cells sorted from blood, taken in a trial of the OX40 agonist ivuxolimab. V usage is TRBV7-9 and J usage is TRBJ1-5, with D tentatively TRBD1 (5 bases). CDR3: CASSSQGGQPQHF. DNA for the CDR3: TGTGCCAGCAGCTCGCAGGGAGGGCAGCCCCAGCATTTT.